This is a list of T cell receptor beta chains from one sample in a study of cytomegalovirus exposure and HLA in healthy donors. Produced via immunoSEQ multiplex PCR; TCRdb's table is partial and in-frame only. The repertoire consists of 140,000 to 150,000 clones, with roughly 80% occurring once and the leading ten covering around 7.1%. The sequenced sample consisted of PBMCs. The receptors derive from a woman aged 40-49 years in good health and CMV-seropositive. CDR3s include the opening cysteine and the closing phenylalanine or tryptophan. The order of the fields is clone size, J gene, V gene, CDR3 length, D gene, CDR3 DNA, CDR3 protein. A D gene is named only where the DNA matches it firmly. Clone size is shown for a subset of rows, as once, few, many or a class of expanded clone.

>-|TRBJ2-5|TRBV28|14|-
TGTGCCAGCAGCCGACAGGGAGGCTGGGAGACCCAGTACTTC
CASSRQGGWETQYF
>-|TRBJ1-2|TRBV2|15|-
TGTGCCAGCAGCCACCCGGAGTTGACTAACTATGGCTACACCTTC
CASSHPELTNYGYTF
>-|TRBJ1-6|TRBV7-9|12|-
TGTGCCAGCAGCCTTAATAATTCACCCCTCCACTTT
CASSLNNSPLHF
>once|TRBJ1-1|TRBV19|16|-
TGTGCCAGTAGTATAGGTGGCGGGGGATATTTCACTGAAGCTTTCTTT
CASSIGGGGYFTEAFF
>-|TRBJ1-1|TRBV28|11|-
TGTGCCAGCAGCTCAGGGTGTGCAGCTTTCTTT
CASSSGCAAFF
>-|TRBJ1-1|TRBV5-6|11|-
TGTGCCAGCAGCTTCAGTACTGAAGCTTTCTTT
CASSFSTEAFF
>-|TRBJ1-4|TRBV6-1|14|-
TGTGCCAGCAGTGAGTGGACAGTTAATGAAAAACTGTTTTTT
CASSEWTVNEKLFF
>-|TRBJ1-3|TRBV11-2|16|-
TGTGCCAGCAGCTTAGATTCAGTCGTCTCTGGAAACACCATATATTTT
CASSLDSVVSGNTIYF
>-|TRBJ2-7|TRBV11-3|18|TRBD2
TGTGCCAGCAGCTTGGTGGGGGATGCGGGGGGGCACCCCTACGAGCAGTACTTC
CASSLVGDAGGHPYEQYF
>-|TRBJ2-5|TRBV2|14|TRBD2
TGTGCCAGCAGTCGAGAAGCGGGGGGTGAGACCCAGTACTTC
CASSREAGGETQYF
>few|TRBJ2-2|TRBV29-1|12|-
TGCGGCGGCTCCAGAAACACCGGGGAGCTGTTTTTT
CGGSRNTGELFF
>-|TRBJ2-7|TRBV5-1|15|TRBD1
TGCGCCAGCAGCTCAGGACAGGGGGCGTTCGACGAGCAGTACTTC
CASSSGQGAFDEQYF
>-|TRBJ2-2|TRBV2|13|-
TGTGCCAGCAGTTGGGGACTGCCCGGGGAGCTGTTTTTT
CASSWGLPGELFF
>-|TRBJ2-7|TRBV28|13|-
TGTGCCAGTCGCGGGGCAGGGACCTACGAGCAGTACTTC
CASRGAGTYEQYF
>-|TRBJ1-2|TRBV27|12|-
TGTGCCAGCAGTTCAGGGGTAGGTGGCTACACCTTC
CASSSGVGGYTF
>-|TRBJ1-1|TRBV9|12|TRBD1
TGTGCCAGCAGCAGGGCAGGGGGCGTAGCTTTCTTT
CASSRAGGVAFF
>once|TRBJ1-4|TRBV29-1|15|-
TGCAGCGTTGTTCTTCGGGGGGCCACTAATGAAAAACTGTTTTTT
CSVVLRGATNEKLFF
>few|TRBJ2-1|TRBV27|15|-
TGTGCCAGCAGTCAAAGGCGGAGCTCCTACAATGAGCAGTTCTTC
CASSQRRSSYNEQFF
>-|TRBJ2-1|TRBV2|15|TRBD2
TGTGCCAGCAGTGTCTCGGGGGGGGAATACAATGAGCAGTTCTTC
CASSVSGGEYNEQFF
>-|TRBJ2-1|TRBV7-9|15|-
TGTGCCAGCAGCTTTAGTGGGAGCTCCTACAATGAGCAGTTCTTC
CASSFSGSSYNEQFF